Included here is one T cell receptor (beta chain) sequence, with context. Its specificity is unknown. This sample is part of a study of T-cell memory formation after mild COVID-19. Study overall: Each donor largely had its own TCR clusters.

V lost 3 bases, J lost 0 bases, and 12 bases lay in between. The CDR3 is 14 amino acids. Germline V gene data show CDR1 as DFQATT and CDR2 as SNEGSKA (reference sequence). TCRdb itself ran the 5' RACE reads through MiXCR, one entry per CDR3 protein. The repertoire includes around 130,000 distinct CDR3 sequences, around 15% of them detected once, and around 28% sits in the top ten. General study findings and limits: Some responding clones appeared in pre-infection memory, suggesting cross-reactive memory joined.

V gene TRBV20-1 combines with J gene TRBJ2-7; D is unresolved. The sequence derives from an adult woman who had mild COVID-19 (a few samples of this study predate the infection). Cell type and time point are not known. The specimen was PBMCs or a T cell subset sorted from them (not recorded which). The DNA of the CDR3 is TGCAGTGCTAGGGTTAGGTCCCTCTCCTACGAGCAGTACTTC. Residues: CSARVRSLSYEQYF.